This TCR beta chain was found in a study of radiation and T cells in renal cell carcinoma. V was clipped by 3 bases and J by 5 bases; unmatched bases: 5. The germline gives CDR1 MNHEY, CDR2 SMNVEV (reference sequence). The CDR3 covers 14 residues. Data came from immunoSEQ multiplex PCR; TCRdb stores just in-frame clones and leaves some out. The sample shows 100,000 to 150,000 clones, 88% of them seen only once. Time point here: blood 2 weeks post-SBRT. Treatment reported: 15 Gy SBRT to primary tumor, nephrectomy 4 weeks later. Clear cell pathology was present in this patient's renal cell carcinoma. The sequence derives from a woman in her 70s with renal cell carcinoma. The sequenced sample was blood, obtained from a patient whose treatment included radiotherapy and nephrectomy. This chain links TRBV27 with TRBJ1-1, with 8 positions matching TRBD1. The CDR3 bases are TGTGCCAGCAGTTTGGCAGGGGGCCGGACTGAAGCTTTCTTT. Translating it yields CASSLAGGRTEAFF.